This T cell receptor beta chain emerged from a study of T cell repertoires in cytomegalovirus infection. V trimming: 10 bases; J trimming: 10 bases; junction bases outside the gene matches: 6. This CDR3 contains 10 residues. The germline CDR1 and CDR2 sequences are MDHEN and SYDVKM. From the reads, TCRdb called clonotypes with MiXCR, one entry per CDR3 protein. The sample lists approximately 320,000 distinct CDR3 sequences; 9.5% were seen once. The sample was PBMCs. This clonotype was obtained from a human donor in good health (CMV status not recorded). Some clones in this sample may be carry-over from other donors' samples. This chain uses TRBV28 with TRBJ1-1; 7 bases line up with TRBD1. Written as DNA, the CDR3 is TGTGCCATCGACAGGGAAGGAGCTTTCTTT. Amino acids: CAIDREGAFF.